The 5 T cell receptor beta chains given below trace back to one sample, sequenced in a study of shared clonotypes between healthy human individuals. Using immunoSEQ multiplex PCR, the repertoire was profiled, and TCRdb retains in-frame clones only, with some absent. The profile shows nearly 750,000 clones, about two thirds of them singletons. Sequenced sample: memory CD4+ T cells sorted from blood. The subset was: CD45RA-negative fraction. Every receptor here comes from a woman in her 30s in good health.

This clone was seen a few times. The chain couples TRBV13 to TRBJ1-2; D is undetermined. CDR1 is PRHDT, CDR2 FYEKMQ, per germline (reference sequence). This CDR3 contains 13 residues. Trimming took 7 bases from V and 8 from J, leaving 17 bases between them. The CDR3 nucleotides read TGTGCCAGCACCTCCGGTCAGCTGGTCGGCTACACCTTC. Translating it yields CASTSGQLVGYTF. Supplemented by reference TRBV13 and TRBJ1-2, the full variable domain reads AAGVIQSPRHLIKEKRETATLKCYPIPRHDTVYWYQQGPGQDPQFLISFYEKMQSDKGSIPDRFSAQQFSDYHSELNMSSLELGDSALYFCASTSGQLVGYTFGSGTRLTVV.

The chain couples TRBV29-1 to TRBJ1-2; 8 bases map to TRBD1. V dropped 3 bases and J dropped 5; count of bases not matched to a gene: 8. The germline CDR1 and CDR2 sequences are SQVTM and ANQGSEA. The CDR3 loop spans 14 amino acids. The CDR3 here is CSVDGRGRGYGYTF. CDR3 nucleotide sequence: TGCAGCGTTGACGGCAGGGGGCGGGGGTATGGCTACACCTTC.

The chain recombines TRBV29-1 with TRBJ2-1; 7 bases are shared with TRBD2. The CDR3 extends over 15 amino acids. After removal of 4 bases from V and 0 bases from J, the junction contained 6 bases not matched to a gene. CDR1 and CDR2 (germline): SQVTM, ANQGSEA. The CDR3 spells CSVGGGKSSYNEQFF. The DNA of the CDR3 is TGCAGCGTTGGGGGGGGGAAGAGCTCCTACAATGAGCAGTTCTTC.

This chain links TRBV7-8 with TRBJ2-5; 8 bases are a match to TRBD2. With V trimmed by 7 bases and J by 1 base, 5 bases remained unmatched. The length of the CDR3 is 14 residues. Germline assignment: CDR1 SGHVS and CDR2 FQNEAQ. The CDR3 sequence: CASKKRETQETQYF. As DNA, the CDR3 is TGTGCCAGCAAAAAGCGGGAGACCCAAGAGACCCAGTACTTC.

J is TRBJ1-5 and V is TRBV19; D unclear. From germline, CDR1 is LNHDA and CDR2 SQIVND (reference sequence). V was clipped by 4 bases and J by 1 base, with 14 bases between them. CDR3 length equals 16 residues. This chain's CDR3 is CASSSGDIVSNQPQHF. CDR3 sequence (DNA): TGTGCCAGTAGTAGCGGGGATATAGTGAGCAATCAGCCCCAGCATTTT.